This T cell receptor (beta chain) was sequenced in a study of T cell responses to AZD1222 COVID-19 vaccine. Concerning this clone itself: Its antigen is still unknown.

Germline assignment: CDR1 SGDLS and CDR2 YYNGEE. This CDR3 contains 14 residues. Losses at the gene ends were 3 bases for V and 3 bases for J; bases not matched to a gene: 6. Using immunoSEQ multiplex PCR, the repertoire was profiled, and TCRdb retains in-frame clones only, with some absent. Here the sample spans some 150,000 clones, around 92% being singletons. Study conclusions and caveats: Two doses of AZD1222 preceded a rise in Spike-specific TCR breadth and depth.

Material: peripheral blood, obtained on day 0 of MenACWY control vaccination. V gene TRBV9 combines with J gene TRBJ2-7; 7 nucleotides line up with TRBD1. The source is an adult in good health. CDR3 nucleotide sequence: TGTGCCAGCAGCGCCGGGACAGAGAACTACGAGCAGTACTTC. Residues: CASSAGTENYEQYF.